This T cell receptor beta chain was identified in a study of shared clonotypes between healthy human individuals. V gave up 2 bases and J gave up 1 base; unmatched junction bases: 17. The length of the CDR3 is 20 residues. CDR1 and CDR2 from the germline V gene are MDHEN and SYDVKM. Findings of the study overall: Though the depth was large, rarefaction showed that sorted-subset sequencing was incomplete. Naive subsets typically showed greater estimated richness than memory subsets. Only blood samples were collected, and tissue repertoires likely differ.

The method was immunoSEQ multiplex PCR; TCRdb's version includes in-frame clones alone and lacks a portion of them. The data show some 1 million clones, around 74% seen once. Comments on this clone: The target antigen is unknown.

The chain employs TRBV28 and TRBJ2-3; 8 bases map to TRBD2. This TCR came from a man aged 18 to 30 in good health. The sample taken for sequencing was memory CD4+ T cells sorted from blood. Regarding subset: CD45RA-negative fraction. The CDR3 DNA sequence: TGTGCCAGCAGTTTAGCCGGGAGGGCCGGAGGGTCGGCGGGCACAGATACGCAGTATTTT. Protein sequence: CASSLAGRAGGSAGTDTQYF.